This TCR beta chain stems from a study of blood T cell repertoires in COVID-19. The method was immunoSEQ multiplex PCR; TCRdb's version includes in-frame clones alone and lacks a portion of them. In the table there are roughly 200,000 clones, approximately 86% of which are singletons. From germline, CDR1 is MGHRA and CDR2 YSYEKL. CDR3 length: 16 amino acids. V lost 0 bases, J lost 2 bases, and 4 bases stayed unmatched. The sequencing sample was made of PBMCs or T cells enriched from blood (not recorded which). The sequence was obtained from a young woman who had been exposed to COVID-19. The chain carries TRBV4-1 and TRBJ2-5; 9 bases are a match to TRBD2. CDR3 region: CASSQDLAGGQETQYF. The CDR3 DNA follows: TGCGCCAGCAGCCAAGATCTGGCGGGGGGGCAAGAGACCCAGTACTTC.